This TCR beta chain appears in the sequencing data of a study of PD-L1 blockade in urothelial cancer. At the level of the study: Once treatment had started, blood was analyzed at 3 weeks (second dose) and again at 6 weeks. Notes on the study in general: Greater 3-week expansion of tumor-associated blood clones was recorded for durable-benefit patients.

Disease in patients was locally advanced or metastatic urothelial carcinoma. Profiled with immunoSEQ multiplex PCR; TCRdb holds only in-frame clones, not every one. Of nearly 30,000 clones listed, about 87% are singletons. This clone appeared once. No antigen is known for it. Trimming took 5 bases from V and 4 from J, leaving 11 bases between them. Germline CDR1 is MNHEY and CDR2 is SMNVEV (reference sequence). The CDR3 is 13 residues long. The material sequenced was PBMCs, taken around atezolizumab (anti-PD-L1) treatment. The V and J genes are TRBV27 and TRBJ1-2; a possible D gene is TRBD1 (5 bases). The TCR was taken from a man between 50 and 59 years old with urothelial cancer. CDR3 DNA sequence: TGTGCCAGCAGTCCCACAGGATTCTATGGCTACACCTTC. Its translation: CASSPTGFYGYTF.